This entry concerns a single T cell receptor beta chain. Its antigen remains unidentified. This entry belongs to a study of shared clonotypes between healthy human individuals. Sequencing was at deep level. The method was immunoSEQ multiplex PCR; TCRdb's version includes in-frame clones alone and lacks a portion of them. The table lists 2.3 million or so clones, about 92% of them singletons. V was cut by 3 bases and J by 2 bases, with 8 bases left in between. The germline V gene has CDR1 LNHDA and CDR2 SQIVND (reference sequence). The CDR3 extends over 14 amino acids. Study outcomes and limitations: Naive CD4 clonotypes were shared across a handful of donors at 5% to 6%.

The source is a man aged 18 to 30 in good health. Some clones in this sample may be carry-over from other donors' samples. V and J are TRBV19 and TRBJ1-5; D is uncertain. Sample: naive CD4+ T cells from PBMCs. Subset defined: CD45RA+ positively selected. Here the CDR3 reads CASSMRTGNQPQHF. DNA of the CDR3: TGTGCCAGTAGTATGCGTACAGGCAATCAGCCCCAGCATTTT.